Listed below are T cell receptor beta chains from one sample, sequenced in a study of cytomegalovirus exposure and HLA in healthy donors. Data came from immunoSEQ multiplex PCR; TCRdb stores just in-frame clones and leaves some out. The sample records around 50,000 clones, approximately 80% being singletons. The sequenced material came from PBMCs. The receptors were gathered from a man aged 50 to 60 in good health and CMV-seronegative. CDR3s include the opening cysteine and the closing phenylalanine or tryptophan. Each record gives: clone size, V gene, J gene, D gene, CDR3 DNA, CDR3 protein. A D gene is named only where the DNA matches it firmly. A clone size is listed for some rows: how often the clone was seen (once, few, many), or a class if it is expanded.

.,TRBV6-1,TRBJ2-5,TRBD1,TGTGCCAGCGCGCAGGGGGCTATGGAGACCCAGTACTTC,CASAQGAMETQYF
.,TRBV10-1,TRBJ2-2,.,TGCGCCAGCAGCCCAACCCAGGACAGCTTCGTCGGGGAGCTGTTTTTT,CASSPTQDSFVGELFF
.,TRBV27,TRBJ1-1,.,TGTGCCAGCAGTTACAAACAGGGAGATCCGAACACTGAAGCTTTCTTT,CASSYKQGDPNTEAFF
.,TRBV9,TRBJ1-2,.,TGTGCCAGCAGCGTAGTGAGTGGCTATGGCTACACCTTC,CASSVVSGYGYTF
.,TRBV7-6,TRBJ2-7,.,TGTGCCAGCAGCTTAGTGGGCAGGGGCGAGCAGTACTTC,CASSLVGRGEQYF
.,TRBV7-8,TRBJ2-7,.,TGTGCCAGCAGCTTAGACCAAACAGGGTTCCACGAGCAGTACTTC,CASSLDQTGFHEQYF
.,TRBV28,TRBJ2-1,.,TGTGCCAGCAGTTTGGCGGAGAGGGAGCAGTTCTTC,CASSLAEREQFF
.,TRBV10-2,TRBJ2-1,TRBD1,TGCGCCAGCAGTGAGTCGAACAGGGGGCTTACGGGCAATGAGCAGTTCTTC,CASSESNRGLTGNEQFF
few,TRBV19,TRBJ2-5,TRBD2,TGTGCCAGTAGTATAGCCCTAGGGCGACTAGCGCTCAAAGAGACCCAGTACTTC,CASSIALGRLALKETQYF
.,TRBV5-4,TRBJ2-5,TRBD1,TGTGCCAGCAGCCCCCGGGACAGGAGAGAGACCCAGTACTTC,CASSPRDRRETQYF
once,TRBV29-1,TRBJ1-1,TRBD1,TGCAGCGTTGACCCGGACAGGGGGCGTGGAGCTTTCTTT,CSVDPDRGRGAFF
.,TRBV9,TRBJ1-4,.,TGTGCCAGCAGCCCCGACAGACCAACTAATGAAAAACTGTTTTTT,CASSPDRPTNEKLFF
.,TRBV7-9,TRBJ2-5,.,TGTGCCAGCAACCGACTGGGAGAGACCCAGTACTTC,CASNRLGETQYF
.,TRBV15,TRBJ1-4,TRBD1,TGTGCCACCAGCAGGGCCCCGGGACAGGCTGCAACTAATGAAAAACTGTTTTTT,CATSRAPGQAATNEKLFF
.,TRBV18,TRBJ2-5,TRBD1,TGTGCCAGCTCATCCGGACAGGGGGTGGGAGAGACCCAGTACTTC,CASSSGQGVGETQYF
.,TRBV5-4,TRBJ2-2,TRBD2,TGTGCCAGCAGCTCTAGCGGGGTGCCCGGGGAGCTGTTTTTT,CASSSSGVPGELFF
.,TRBV7-2,TRBJ2-5,TRBD2,TGTGCCAGCAGCTTAGCTCGGGGACTAGCGGGGGCGGGGGAGACCCAGTACTTC,CASSLARGLAGAGETQYF
once,TRBV2,TRBJ2-1,.,TGTGCCAGCAGTGAAACCACTATTCACAATGAGCAGTTCTTC,CASSETTIHNEQFF
.,TRBV7-2,TRBJ2-7,.,TGTGCCAGCAGCTTAGTCAGGTACTCCTACGAGCAGTACTTC,CASSLVRYSYEQYF
.,TRBV5-1,TRBJ2-7,.,TGCGCCAGCAGCTTGGCTTCTTCCTACGAGCAGTACTTC,CASSLASSYEQYF
.,TRBV7-2,TRBJ2-3,TRBD2,TGTGCCAGCAGCCCGGGGGGACCGCTTAGCACAGATACGCAGTATTTT,CASSPGGPLSTDTQYF
.,TRBV5-1,TRBJ1-2,TRBD1,TGCGCCAGCAGCGGGGGGGGACAGGGGAACTATGGCTACACCTTC,CASSGGGQGNYGYTF
.,TRBV4-1,TRBJ2-6,TRBD2,TGCGCCAGCAGCCAAGATCCTAGCGGGGGGGCAGGGGCCAACGTCCTGACTTTC,CASSQDPSGGAGANVLTF
.,TRBV10-1,TRBJ2-5,TRBD1,TGCGCCAGCAGTAAAACAGGGGCACAAGAGACCCAGTACTTC,CASSKTGAQETQYF
.,TRBV10-1,TRBJ2-3,TRBD2,TGCGCCAGCAGTGGCGGGGGAAATACGCAGTATTTT,CASSGGGNTQYF
.,TRBV2,TRBJ2-7,TRBD1,TGTGCCAGCAGTGAACCGGACAGGTTGTACGAGCAGTACTTC,CASSEPDRLYEQYF
.,TRBV7-2,TRBJ1-2,.,TGTGCCAGCAGCTTAGGGGGGCCCTACTATGGCTACACCTTC,CASSLGGPYYGYTF